This TCR beta chain comes out of a study of regulatory T cells in long-lasting Graves disease. Study-level information: For under 3 months, newly diagnosed Graves' patients had been taking antithyroid drugs.

The time point: newly diagnosed GD, antithyroid drugs for less than 3 months. With RNA extracted from PBMCs as input, the TCR library was made. The authors diagnosed Graves' disease using American Thyroid Association guidelines. Germline V CDR1 and CDR2: MDHEN, SYDVKM. V was cut by 3 bases and J by 0 bases, with 15 bases left in between. This CDR3 is 16 amino acids long. This clonotype was found many times. Construction of TCR beta libraries relied on iRepertoire HTBI primers and on Arm-PCR targeting CDR3 regions. TCRdb re-called the multiplex PCR reads with MiXCR, one entry per CDR3 protein. The sample gives around 450,000 distinct CDR3 sequences, 15% of which show up once; over 15% is in the top ten. Another study also made use of these data, one on T cells in Graves' hyperthyroidism and ophthalmopathy. That paper adds: The TCR CDR3 was amplified in a first-round RT-PCR using the HTBI primer set.

Source: peripheral blood mononuclear cells (PBMCs), taken at new diagnosis, from a patient treated with antithyroid drugs. This sequence was found in a woman aged 25 to 39 with Graves disease. The J gene is TRBJ2-7, the V gene TRBV28; D is unclear. The CDR3 loop is CASSFGVAGSSYEQYF. DNA of the CDR3: TGTGCCAGCAGTTTCGGCGTAGCTGGCAGCTCCTACGAGCAGTACTTC.